This T cell receptor (beta chain) is drawn from a study of cytomegalovirus exposure and HLA in healthy donors. Study-level information: From HLA-typed donors, an early data release held 70 million to 100 million unique TCRs.

Healthy people donating bone marrow made up the donors. Study-wide findings and caveats: The study labeled more than 150 TCR beta chains cytomegalovirus-associated.

The PCR used 60 Vbeta and 13 Jbeta primers. Sequenced by immunoSEQ multiplex PCR; TCRdb stores in-frame clones only, minus some. The profile shows around 130,000 clones, roughly 79% of them singletons. Regarding this clone: As yet, its antigen is unknown.

Between the trimmed V and J ends, which lost 2 bases and 8 bases, there was a span of 9 bases. This CDR3 has 12 residues. Germline CDR1 reads MNHEY; CDR2 reads SVGAGI. Material for sequencing was PBMCs. The clonotype was recovered from a man younger than 35 in good health and CMV-seronegative. This rearrangement joins TRBV6-5 to TRBJ1-2; D is unresolved. This CDR3 is CASSYTGGGYTF. The CDR3 region has the DNA TGTGCCAGCAGTTACACGGGAGGCGGCTACACCTTC.